This TCR beta chain originates from a study of Ad26.COV2.S vaccination and SARS-CoV-2 variants. The CDR3 is 12 amino acids. V was pared by 0 bases and J by 11 bases, with 10 bases between. Germline V CDR1 and CDR2: ENHRY, SYGVKD. Sequencing used immunoSEQ multiplex PCR; TCRdb keeps in-frame clones, though not all of them. This table has 300,000 to 450,000 clones, 92% appearing once. The TCR sequence derives from a human donor who had recovered from COVID-19. The V call is TRBV10-3, the J call TRBJ1-1, with D uncertain. The sequencing here drew on peripheral blood, taken after recovery from COVID-19. CDR3: CAISESGSWAFF. The CDR3 nucleotides read TGTGCCATCAGTGAGTCGGGGAGCTGGGCTTTCTTT.